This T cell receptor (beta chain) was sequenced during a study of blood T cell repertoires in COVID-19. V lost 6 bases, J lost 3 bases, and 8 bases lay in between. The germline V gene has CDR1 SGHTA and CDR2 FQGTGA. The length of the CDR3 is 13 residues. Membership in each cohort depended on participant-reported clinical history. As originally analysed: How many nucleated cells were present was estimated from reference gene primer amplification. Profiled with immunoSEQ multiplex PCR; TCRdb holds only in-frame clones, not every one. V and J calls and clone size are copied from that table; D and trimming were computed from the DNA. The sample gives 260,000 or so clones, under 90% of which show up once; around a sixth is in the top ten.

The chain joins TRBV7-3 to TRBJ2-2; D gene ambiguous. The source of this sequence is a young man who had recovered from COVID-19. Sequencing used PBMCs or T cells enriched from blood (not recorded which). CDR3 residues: CASSPRYTGELFF. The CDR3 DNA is TGTGCCAGCAGTCCTCGTTACACCGGGGAGCTGTTTTTT.